What follows are 21 T cell receptor beta chains derived from one specimen sequenced in a study of regulatory T cells in long-lasting Graves disease. Time point indicated: persistent/refractory GD, antithyroid drugs over 5 years with positive TRAb. RNA extracted from PBMCs served as the sequencing template. Through Arm-PCR of CDR3 regions and iRepertoire HTBI primers, TCR beta libraries were built. TCRdb used MiXCR to reprocess the multiplex PCR reads, holding one entry per CDR3 protein. The sample records around 430,000 distinct CDR3 sequences, approximately 23% being singletons. The source material was peripheral blood mononuclear cells (PBMCs), sampled when the disease was refractory, from a patient treated with antithyroid drugs. All receptors come from a female donor with Graves disease.

V gene TRBV11-2 combines with J gene TRBJ1-3, with D unresolved. In germline, CDR1 is SGHAT, CDR2 FQNNGV. The CDR3 extends over 14 amino acids. Trimming shortened V by 3 bases and J by 3 bases, and 9 bases separated the two germline ends. CDR3 DNA sequence: TGTGCCAGCAGCTTCGGAGGTATTGGAAACACCATATATTTT. Residues: CASSFGGIGNTIYF.

This sequence joins TRBV9 and TRBJ2-7; 8 nucleotides align to TRBD1. V was pared by 1 base and J by 4 bases, with 7 bases of the junction left unmatched. CDR1 and CDR2 from the germline V gene are SGDLS and YYNGEE. CDR3 size: 15 residues. The CDR3 reads CASSVTPGDRYEQYF. The CDR3 DNA reads as TGTGCCAGCAGCGTAACCCCCGGGGACAGGTACGAGCAGTACTTC.

The chain combines TRBV18 with TRBJ1-1; D is ambiguous. The CDR3 extends over 14 amino acids. Trimming cost V 3 bases and J 7 bases, with 15 bases left between them. Germline V gene data show CDR1 as KGHSH and CDR2 as LQKENI. In DNA form, the CDR3 reads TGTGCCAGCTCACCGCGTATAGATGGGGATGAAGCTTTCTTT. Protein: CASSPRIDGDEAFF. The full variable domain, rest sourced from reference TRBV18 and TRBJ1-1, is NAGVMQNPRHLVRRRGQEARLRCSPMKGHSHVYWYRQLPEEGLKFMVYLQKENIIDESGMPKERFSAEFPKEGPSILRIQQVVRGDSAAYFCASSPRIDGDEAFFGQGTRLTVV.

This clonotype appeared many times. The junction departs from the called germline gene at one end, perhaps through a read error. The chain combines TRBV28 with TRBJ2-7; D unclear. Per the germline V gene, CDR1 is MDHEN and CDR2 is SYDVKM. This CDR3 contains 11 residues. The chain's CDR3 is CASSLSSEQYF. The CDR3 DNA reads TGTGCCAGCAGCTTATCATCCGAGCAGTACTTC.

At least ten counts were recorded for this clonotype. This chain uses TRBV20-1 with TRBJ2-5, with TRBD1 matching over 10 bases. V shed 1 base, J shed 5 bases, and the junction held 7 bases outside the gene matches. This CDR3 is 15 amino acids long. Germline V lookup: CDR1 DFQATT, CDR2 SNEGSKA (reference sequence). The DNA of the CDR3 is TGCAGTGCTAGAGGACAGGGGGCGGCCCGGGAGACCCAGTACTTC. Protein: CSARGQGAARETQYF.

The chain joins TRBV12-3 or TRBV12-4 to TRBJ1-1; D uncertain. The CDR3 spans 12 residues. The ends were cut back, 3 bases at V and 6 bases at J, with 8 bases in the middle. The CDR3 here is CASSLVSAEAFF. For the CDR3, the DNA is TGTGCCAGCAGTTTGGTGTCAGCTGAAGCTTTCTTT.

CDR3 in amino acids: CASGLARDTQYF. CDR3 sequence (DNA): TGTGCTAGTGGTTTGGCGCGGGATACGCAGTATTTT. The V call is TRBV12-5, the J call TRBJ2-3; D not resolved. From germline, CDR1 is LGHNT and CDR2 FRNRAP. Trimming shortened V by 1 base and J by 6 bases, and 5 bases separated the two germline ends. There are 12 residues in the CDR3.

In this sample, this clonotype turned up many times. This sequence joins TRBV2 and TRBJ1-3, with 7 bases identical to TRBD1. The germline CDR1 and CDR2 sequences are SNHLY and FYNNEI. Germline trimming cut 3 bases from V and 4 bases from J; bases unmatched to any gene: 3. The CDR3 length is 14 residues. CDR3 residues: CASSEMGQGNTIYF. The CDR3 DNA reads TGTGCCAGCAGTGAGATGGGACAGGGAAACACCATATATTTT.

The J gene is TRBJ2-5, the V gene TRBV29-1, with no clear D. The length of the CDR3 is 13 residues. The V end lost 1 base, the J end lost 0 bases, and 6 bases lay between the germline ends. CDR1 is SQVTM and CDR2 is ANQGSEA in the germline V gene. The CDR3 is CSVEAVYQETQYF. CDR3 coding DNA: TGCAGCGTTGAAGCGGTATACCAAGAGACCCAGTACTTC.

This clonotype was counted ten times or more. The rearrangement links TRBV2 to TRBJ1-1, with 7 bases fitting TRBD1. The V gene's germline CDR1 is SNHLY and CDR2 FYNNEI. This CDR3 is built from 15 residues. V shed 6 bases, J shed 0 bases, and the junction held 7 bases outside the gene matches. The CDR3 spells CASSAGQEMNTEAFF. In nucleotides, the CDR3 is TGTGCCAGCAGCGCCGGACAGGAGATGAACACTGAAGCTTTCTTT.

This clonotype has a single count. This chain uses TRBV5-6 with TRBJ2-7; no reliable D call. There are 15 residues in the CDR3. V dropped 4 bases and J dropped 3 bases, with 17 bases sitting between them. CDR1 is SGHDT, CDR2 YYEEEE, per germline. Here the CDR3 reads CASSPDTDPNYEQYF. CDR3 sequence (DNA): TGTGCCAGCAGCCCCGATACGGACCCAAACTACGAGCAGTACTTC.

This clonotype was recorded at least ten times. The chain carries TRBV7-2 and TRBJ1-1; no clear D. The CDR3 consists of 14 residues. Germline V gene sequence: CDR1 SGHTA, CDR2 FQGNSA. The germline V and J ends were trimmed by 6 bases and 0 bases, with 11 bases remaining between them. CDR3 sequence (DNA): TGTGCCAGCAGACCTCCGACGGTGAACACTGAAGCTTTCTTT. Translation: CASRPPTVNTEAFF.

V usage is TRBV7-3 and J usage is TRBJ2-2; 9 positions match TRBD2. The V segment lost 5 bases and the J segment 3 bases; nucleotides outside the gene matches: 4. This CDR3 has 15 residues. From germline, CDR1 is SGHTA and CDR2 FQGTGA. CDR3 sequence reads: CASSTRLADTGELFF. The DNA of the CDR3 is TGTGCCAGCAGCACCCGACTAGCGGACACCGGGGAGCTGTTTTTT.

A remark on this clonotype: A much larger clone differs from this one at a single base, so this may be a read error. V and J are TRBV20-1 and TRBJ1-1, with a tentative D call TRBD1 (6 bases). The CDR3 length is 15 residues. V dropped 0 bases and J dropped 4 bases, with 15 bases sitting between them. The germline V gene has CDR1 DFQATT and CDR2 SNEGSKA (reference sequence). In DNA, the CDR3 is TGCAGTGCTAGAGATCGGCTAGGGGGGACCACTGAAGCTTTCTTT. It encodes CSARDRLGGTTEAFF.

About this clonotype: Given a much more abundant clone one base away, this may be a read error. V usage is TRBV28 and J usage is TRBJ1-5; D unclear. This CDR3 is 11 amino acids long. Germline CDR1 and CDR2: MDHEN and SYDVKM. The CDR3 here is CAGRDNQPQHF. The CDR3 DNA reads as TGTGCCGGCAGAGACAATCAGCCCCAGCATTTT.

This clonotype was observed many times. This sequence joins TRBV3-1 and TRBJ1-2; a possible D gene is TRBD1 (5 bases). V shed 4 bases and J shed 1 base, with 7 bases lying between them. The CDR3 length is 13 residues. Looked up from germline, CDR1 is LGHDT and CDR2 is YNNKEL (reference sequence). The CDR3 loop reads CASSPGFNYGYTF. In DNA form, the CDR3 reads TGTGCCAGCAGCCCAGGGTTTAACTATGGCTACACCTTC.

Many counts were recorded for this clonotype. The chain has TRBV2 and TRBJ1-1; D ambiguous. The germline V gene encodes CDR1 SNHLY and CDR2 FYNNEI. CDR3 length equals 13 residues. Trimming removed 7 bases at V and 0 bases at J, with 9 bases between. The CDR3 loop is CASTQSLNTEAFF. CDR3 nucleotides: TGTGCCAGCACCCAAAGTTTGAACACTGAAGCTTTCTTT.

This clonotype showed up many times. V and J are TRBV7-2 and TRBJ2-5; TRBD2 might be the D (5 bases). Germline-derived CDR1 and CDR2 are SGHTA and FQGNSA. Trimming cost V 5 bases and J 2 bases, with 9 bases left between them. CDR3 length: 13 residues. CDR3 region: CASSIPGQETQYF. The CDR3 DNA is TGTGCCAGCAGCATCCCGGGACAAGAGACCCAGTACTTC. The whole variable domain, filled in from reference TRBV7-2 and TRBJ2-5, reads GAGVSQSPSNKVTEKGKDVELRCDPISGHTALYWYRQSLGQGLEFLIYFQGNSAPDKSGLPSDRFSAERTGGSVSTLTIQRTQQEDSAVYLCASSIPGQETQYFGPGTRLLVL.

This clonotype was seen many times. The chain has TRBV7-8 and TRBJ2-5, with 15 bases fitting TRBD2. J was trimmed by 5 bases and V by 8 bases; bases with no gene match: 6. The CDR3 consists of 15 residues. Germline CDR1 reads SGHVS; CDR2 reads FQNEAQ. CDR3 residues: CASGGLAGGGETQYF. The CDR3 nucleotides are TGTGCCAGCGGCGGACTAGCGGGGGGGGGGGAGACCCAGTACTTC. Together with reference TRBV7-8 and TRBJ2-5, the CDR3 gives the full variable domain: GAGVSQSPRYKVAKRGQDVALRCDPISGHVSLFWYQQALGQGPEFLTYFQNEAQLDKSGLPSDRFFAERPEGSVSTLKIQRTQQEDSAVYLCASGGLAGGGETQYFGPGTRLLVL.

This clonotype was counted many times. V usage is TRBV11-2 and J usage is TRBJ2-5, with D hard to call. Deletions cut 5 bases from V and 3 bases from J, with 16 bases between. Germline V gene sequence: CDR1 SGHAT, CDR2 FQNNGV. This CDR3 is built from 15 residues. The CDR3 loop is CASSVRKTGEETQYF. The CDR3, as DNA: TGTGCCAGCAGCGTGAGGAAAACTGGAGAAGAGACCCAGTACTTC.

The J gene is TRBJ2-2, the V gene TRBV4-1; no clear D gene. Germline assignment: CDR1 MGHRA and CDR2 YSYEKL. The V end was cut by 1 base, the J end by 1 base, with 7 bases between. The CDR3 is 15 residues long. In DNA, the CDR3 is TGCGCCAGCAGCCAAGTCTGGAAGAACACCGGGGAGCTGTTTTTT. As protein: CASSQVWKNTGELFF.